These 5 T cell receptor beta chains share one sample of origin, sequenced in a study of read filtering for tumor transcriptome and immune sequencing. From about 400 ng of RNA, a library with molecular barcoded alpha/delta and beta/gamma adaptors was made. TCRdb analysed the reads with MiXCR anew, one entry per CDR3 protein. The repertoire has over 35,000 distinct CDR3 sequences, roughly 12% of them found once; the top ten carry 30%. Sequencing used a population of CD138-negative cells sorted from bone marrow. These receptors were obtained from a donor aged 40 or over with multiple myeloma.

This clonotype appeared many times. The J gene is TRBJ1-2, the V gene TRBV4-3; TRBD1 matches at 8 bases. CDR1 and CDR2 from the germline V gene are LGHNA and YSLEER. The CDR3 has 14 residues. J lost 7 bases, V lost 0 bases, and 4 bases had no gene match. The CDR3 is CASSQDQGASGYTF. The CDR3, as DNA: TGCGCCAGCAGCCAAGATCAGGGGGCGTCTGGCTACACCTTC.

This clonotype has at least ten counts. V gene TRBV6-5 combines with J gene TRBJ2-7, with 8 nucleotides matching TRBD1. This CDR3 region has 13 residues. The trim removed 5 bases at V and 3 bases at J, leaving 3 bases unmatched. Germline lookup yields CDR1 MNHEY and CDR2 SVGAGI. The CDR3 region is CASSKDRGYEQYF. In DNA form, the CDR3 reads TGTGCCAGCAGTAAAGACAGGGGCTACGAGCAGTACTTC.

In this sample, this clonotype turned up many times. V usage is TRBV5-1 and J usage is TRBJ2-5; TRBD2 matches at 7 bases. V dropped 2 bases and J dropped 5; count of bases not matched to a gene: 6. Germline CDR1 SGHRS, CDR2 YFSETQ. This CDR3 is built from 14 residues. In nucleotides, the CDR3 is TGCGCCAGCAGCTTCCGCGGGAGAGACGAGACCCAGTACTTC. Protein: CASSFRGRDETQYF. Supplemented by reference TRBV5-1 and TRBJ2-5, the full variable domain reads KAGVTQTPRYLIKTRGQQVTLSCSPISGHRSVSWYQQTPGQGLQFLFEYFSETQRNKGNFPGRFSGRQFSNSRSEMNVSTLELGDSALYLCASSFRGRDETQYFGPGTRLLVL.

This clonotype was picked up many times. The chain combines TRBV2 with TRBJ2-7, with TRBD2 identical over 11 bases. Germline lookup yields CDR1 SNHLY and CDR2 FYNNEI. The CDR3 has 15 residues. Losses at the gene ends were 5 bases for V and 2 bases for J; bases not matched to a gene: 5. The CDR3, as DNA: TGTGCCAGCAGTAGACGACTAGCGGGGACCTACGAGCAGTACTTC. Translation gives CASSRRLAGTYEQYF.

This rearrangement joins TRBV6-6 to TRBJ1-3; TRBD1 matches at 7 bases. Germline CDR1 is MNHNY and CDR2 is SVGAGI (reference sequence). The junction had 9 bases not matched to a gene; V was cut back by 2 bases and J by 2 bases. This CDR3 is 17 amino acids long. DNA for the CDR3: TGTGCCAGCAGTTACGGAGGGGGCGCGGAAGCTGGAAACACCATATATTTT. It translates to CASSYGGGAEAGNTIYF.